This entry describes one T cell receptor (beta chain). The repertoire was sequenced with immunoSEQ multiplex PCR; TCRdb's copy has only in-frame clones and lacks some. The profile shows over 15,000 clones, 81% of them singletons. These data are taken from a study of CD4+ T cells in melanoma. Trimming shortened V by 1 base and J by 8 bases, and 12 bases separated the two germline ends. Germline lookup yields CDR1 SGHTA and CDR2 FQGNSA. The CDR3 has 15 residues. Sequencing was performed on cells from a culture (not recorded whether cultured in vitro). The J gene is TRBJ1-6, the V gene TRBV7-2; tentatively, D is TRBD1 (5 bases). This receptor was identified in a human donor with melanoma. The CDR3 sequence: CASSLGQGLDSPLHF. The CDR3 nucleotides are TGTGCCAGCAGCTTAGGCCAGGGACTGGATTCACCCCTCCACTTT.